This T cell receptor beta chain appears in the sequencing data of a study of technical replicates of blood from a few donors. The CDR3 loop spans 14 amino acids. Germline V gene data show CDR1 as MNHNY and CDR2 as SVGAGI (reference sequence). The J segment lost 4 bases and the V segment lost 4 bases, leaving 5 bases of the junction unmatched. Sequencing used immunoSEQ multiplex PCR; TCRdb keeps in-frame clones, though not all of them. This table holds roughly 12,000 clones, over 85% found once. The gene calls are TRBV6-6 and TRBJ1-2, with TRBD1 matching 8 bases. This TCR came from a human donor in good health. The source material was PBMCs. The CDR3 reads CASSSQGARYGYTF. CDR3 bases: TGTGCCAGCAGTTCCCAGGGGGCGCGCTATGGCTACACCTTC.